This T cell receptor beta chain comes out of a study of T cell responses to AZD1222 COVID-19 vaccine. Study summary: Pooling was applied to second doses at about 4 or about 12 weeks.

To note about this clone: Its antigen remains unknown.

The study, taken as a whole, reports: A reported finding is that nearly half of spike-specific TCRs target unmutated variant regions. There were vaccine-associated CD4 TCRs across spike, dominant at 160-218 and 743-854.

This CDR3 contains 17 residues. Trimming left V 3 bases short and J 0 bases short, with 13 bases between. The V gene's germline CDR1 is SGHRS and CDR2 YFSETQ. Sequenced by immunoSEQ multiplex PCR; TCRdb stores in-frame clones only, minus some. The sample has more than 95,000 clones; less than 90% are singletons. V is TRBV5-1 and J is TRBJ2-6; D call uncertain. The sequencing here drew on peripheral blood, taken on day 0 of AZD1222 vaccination. The TCR comes from an adult in good health. CDR3 protein: CASSSGRYSSGANVLTF. The CDR3 nucleotides are TGCGCCAGCAGCTCCGGTCGTTATTCCTCTGGGGCCAACGTCCTGACTTTC.